One and the same sample provided the 25 T cell receptor beta chains below, sequenced in a study of T cells after posttransplantation cyclophosphamide. Profiled with immunoSEQ multiplex PCR; TCRdb holds only in-frame clones, not every one. The sample includes around 26,000 clones, none of them occurring once. Treatment was busulfan-fludarabine conditioning, a marrow graft, and cyclophosphamide on days +3 and +4. Specimen: PBMCs, collected after allogeneic stem cell transplant with posttransplant cyclophosphamide. These receptors all stem from a male patient under 35 who received an allogeneic stem cell transplant from a related donor, was CMV-positive, and had no GVHD. The graft donor may have contributed some T cells.

This clone was picked up many times. The chain is built from TRBV10-1 and TRBJ2-7; the D gene is possibly TRBD2 (7 bases). The CDR3 is 14 amino acids. Trimming pared 2 bases from V and 7 bases from J, leaving 15 bases between. The germline V gene encodes CDR1 WNHNN and CDR2 SYGVQD (reference sequence). The CDR3 here is CASSEGGGRGEQYF. In DNA form, the CDR3 reads TGCGCCAGCAGTGAGGGCGGGGGCCGCGGAGAGCAGTACTTC.

At least ten counts were recorded for this clone. The chain is built from TRBV28 and TRBJ1-1, with a tentative D call TRBD1 (5 bases). This CDR3 contains 12 residues. Germline assignment: CDR1 MDHEN and CDR2 SYDVKM. V was shortened by 2 bases and J by 6 bases, with 7 bases between the two germline ends. The CDR3 bases are TGTGCCAGCAGTTTACAGGGCTCTGAAGCTTTCTTT. It codes for CASSLQGSEAFF.

The sample holds many counts of this clone. This sequence joins TRBV4-3 and TRBJ2-1; 7 bases agree with TRBD2. The CDR3 is 17 amino acids. V shed 0 bases, J shed 10 bases, and the junction held 15 bases outside the gene matches. In germline, CDR1 is LGHNA, CDR2 YSLEER. The CDR3 is CASSQEGSLLATSEQFF. The CDR3 DNA reads as TGCGCCAGCAGCCAAGAGGGAAGCCTACTAGCGACTTCAGAGCAGTTCTTC.

This clone was detected ten times or more. The chain uses TRBV7-2 and TRBJ2-2; D perhaps matches TRBD1 (5 bases). This CDR3 has 15 amino acids. Looked up from germline, CDR1 is SGHTA and CDR2 is FQGNSA. V was cut by 1 base and J by 6 bases, with 12 bases left in between. The DNA of the CDR3 is TGTGCCAGCAGCTTAGTAGGGGTTGTCTCCGGGGAGCTGTTTTTT. Translation: CASSLVGVVSGELFF.

This clone was recorded at least ten times. The J gene is TRBJ2-1, the V gene TRBV29-1, with 10 bases matching TRBD2. V trimming: 0 bases; J trimming: 7 bases; junction bases outside the gene matches: 9. Germline CDR1 SQVTM, CDR2 ANQGSEA. CDR3 length equals 16 residues. The CDR3 DNA is TGCAGCGTTGAAGATGGTTTAGCGGGAGGATGGAATGAGCAGTTCTTC. This translates into CSVEDGLAGGWNEQFF.

Turning to this clone: A much larger clone differs by one base, so this may be a read error. The sample contains more than one DNA sequence encoding this CDR3. CDR3 DNA: TGTGCCAGCAGCTTAGGCGGTTACAATGAGCAGTTCTTC. Amino acids: CASSLGGYNEQFF. The chain has TRBV11-2 and TRBJ2-1; no clear D. The length of the CDR3 is 13 residues. Trimming removed 1 base at V and 4 bases at J, with 5 bases between. Looked up from germline, CDR1 is SGHAT and CDR2 is FQNNGV.

This clone was observed many times. The chain recombines TRBV7-9 with TRBJ1-3; 11 nucleotides align to TRBD1. The J segment lost 2 bases and the V segment lost 4 bases, leaving 1 base of the junction unmatched. The CDR3 is made up of 15 amino acids. Germline V gene lookup returns CDR1 SEHNR and CDR2 FQNEAQ (reference sequence). This CDR3 reads CASSWTGGAGNTIYF. The DNA for the CDR3 is TGTGCCAGCAGCTGGACAGGGGGCGCTGGAAACACCATATATTTT.

This clone was picked up many times. The chain employs TRBV29-1 and TRBJ2-2; 8 bases align to TRBD1. This CDR3 region has 13 residues. Trimming took 6 bases from V and 2 from J; bases not matched to a gene: 2. CDR1 and CDR2 (germline): SQVTM, ANQGSEA. In nucleotides, the CDR3 is TGCAGCGTGGGACAGGCTAACACCGGGGAGCTGTTTTTT. This translates into CSVGQANTGELFF.

The table lists this clone with many counts. V is TRBV10-3 and J is TRBJ2-7, with TRBD1 as a possible D gene (5 bases). Trimming took 4 bases from V and 7 from J, leaving 8 bases between them. Germline V gene data show CDR1 as ENHRY and CDR2 as SYGVKD. This CDR3 comprises 11 residues. This chain's CDR3 is CAISVGLEQYF. The DNA of the CDR3 is TGTGCCATCAGTGTGGGGCTAGAGCAGTACTTC.

This clone was detected many times. This chain connects TRBV28 to TRBJ1-2; D is possibly TRBD1 (6 bases). The CDR3 extends over 13 amino acids. CDR1 is MDHEN, CDR2 SYDVKM, per germline. V lost 5 bases and J lost 8, with 15 bases in between. The CDR3 region is CASSIGTLDGYTF. As DNA, the CDR3 is TGTGCCAGCAGTATCGGGACATTAGACGGCTACACCTTC.

This clone was picked up many times. The rearrangement uses TRBV11-2 and TRBJ2-1; TRBD1 aligns across 9 bases. The CDR3 spans 16 residues. CDR1 SGHAT and CDR2 FQNNGV come from the germline V gene. With 2 bases clipped from V and 8 bases from J, the junction kept 10 bases outside the gene matches. The CDR3 sequence is CASSLRLGQGGHEQFF. CDR3 in DNA: TGTGCCAGCAGCTTAAGGCTGGGACAGGGAGGACATGAGCAGTTCTTC.

This clone has ten or more counts. The V gene is TRBV29-1, the J gene TRBJ1-3, with 7 nucleotides matching TRBD1. With 7 bases clipped from V and 0 bases from J, the junction kept 18 bases outside the gene matches. The CDR3 totals 18 residues. The germline CDR1 and CDR2 sequences are SQVTM and ANQGSEA. CDR3 bases: TGCAGCGCGGAGGGTAGGCGCCAGGGGGTTCCCTCTGGAAACACCATATATTTT. Encoded protein: CSAEGRRQGVPSGNTIYF. Full variable domain (missing parts from reference TRBV29-1 and TRBJ1-3): SAVISQKPSRDICQRGTSLTIQCQVDSQVTMMFWYRQQPGQSLTLIATANQGSEATYESGFVIDKFPISRPNLTFSTLTVSNMSPEDSSIYLCSAEGRRQGVPSGNTIYFGEGSWLTVV.

Many counts were recorded for this clone. The chain joins TRBV16 to TRBJ1-5; 7 nucleotides agree with TRBD1. The V and J ends lost 0 bases and 3 bases, in that order; junction bases with no gene match: 11. Looked up from germline, CDR1 is KGHSY and CDR2 is FQNENV. The CDR3 runs 18 residues. The CDR3 region is CASSQSGLTGKFNQPQHF. DNA of the CDR3: TGTGCCAGCAGCCAATCGGGCCTGACAGGGAAATTCAATCAGCCCCAGCATTTT.

There are many counts of this clone. The rearrangement uses TRBV9 and TRBJ1-2, with 7 bases fitting TRBD1. This CDR3 comprises 16 residues. With V trimmed by 3 bases and J by 0 bases, 8 bases remained unmatched. The V gene's germline CDR1 is SGDLS and CDR2 YYNGEE. The chain's CDR3 is CASSAGPGQTNYGYTF. The CDR3, as DNA: TGTGCCAGCAGCGCAGGACCGGGACAGACTAACTATGGCTACACCTTC. Supplemented by reference TRBV9 and TRBJ1-2, the full variable domain reads DSGVTQTPKHLITATGQRVTLRCSPRSGDLSVYWYQQSLDQGLQFLIQYYNGEERAKGNILERFSAQQFPDLHSELNLSSLELGDSALYFCASSAGPGQTNYGYTFGSGTRLTVV.

This clone has at least ten counts. This sequence joins TRBV1 and TRBJ2-7; TRBD2, the table's D call, lacks a check against the DNA. TRBV1 represents a pseudogene. The CDR3 loop spans 14 amino acids. CDR3 sequence reads: CTSSPSGSSYEQYF. Written as DNA, the CDR3 is TGCACCAGCAGCCCTAGCGGGAGTTCCTACGAGCAGTACTTC.

This clone was recorded many times. The chain combines TRBV5-1 with TRBJ2-3; 9 bases are shared with TRBD2. CDR1 and CDR2 (germline): SGHRS, YFSETQ. Trimming at V came to 2 bases and at J to 5 bases, leaving 18 bases not matched to a gene. The CDR3 is 19 amino acids. The CDR3 loop is CASSFPPGGAGGLGDTQYF. CDR3 coding DNA: TGCGCCAGCAGCTTCCCCCCAGGCGGGGCGGGGGGGCTTGGAGATACGCAGTATTTT.

This clone occurred many times. This chain joins TRBV19 and TRBJ1-2; D is perhaps TRBD1 (5 bases). Trimming pared 5 bases from V and 3 bases from J, leaving 7 bases between. Germline values: CDR1 LNHDA, CDR2 SQIVND (reference sequence). The CDR3 covers 12 residues. The CDR3 sequence: CASSGDYYGYTF. CDR3 in DNA: TGTGCCAGTAGTGGGGACTACTATGGCTACACCTTC.

This clone came up a few times. The rearrangement links TRBV14 to TRBJ2-1; TRBD1 matches at 7 bases. J lost 1 base, V lost 4 bases, and 10 bases had no gene match. The CDR3 contains 17 residues. CDR1 is SGHDN, CDR2 FVKESK, per germline. The CDR3 bases are TGTGCCAGCAGCCTACACAGGGGCCCAACATCCTACAATGAGCAGTTCTTC. Its translation: CASSLHRGPTSYNEQFF. Based on the CDR3 plus reference TRBV14 and TRBJ2-1, the full variable domain is EAGVTQFPSHSVIEKGQTVTLRCDPISGHDNLYWYRRVMGKEIKFLLHFVKESKQDESGMPNNRFLAERTGGTYSTLKVQPAELEDSGVYFCASSLHRGPTSYNEQFFGPGTRLTVL.

This clone was picked up many times. CDR3 sequence: CASSVLRGGSYNSPLHF. Here the CDR3 DNA reads TGTGCCAGCAGTGTACTTCGCGGTGGCTCCTATAATTCACCCCTCCACTTT. This chain joins TRBV27 and TRBJ1-6, with D hard to call. Germline V gene data show CDR1 as MNHEY and CDR2 as SMNVEV (reference sequence). This CDR3 spans 17 amino acids. Trimming took 5 bases from V and 0 from J, leaving 14 bases between them.

This clone was seen ten or more times. This sequence joins TRBV10-1 and TRBJ2-4; D ambiguous. CDR1 is WNHNN, CDR2 SYGVQD, per germline (reference sequence). The CDR3 is made up of 15 amino acids. V was shortened by 7 bases and J by 0 bases, with 13 bases between the two germline ends. CDR3 nucleotides: TGCGCCAGCACCCTTCCCCTTCTAGCCAAAAACATTCAGTACTTC. Amino acid sequence: CASTLPLLAKNIQYF.

This clone was recorded many times. The rearrangement uses TRBV6-1 and TRBJ2-5; TRBD2 matches at 8 bases. The V segment lost 7 bases and the J segment 2 bases; nucleotides outside the gene matches: 9. The length of the CDR3 is 15 residues. Germline V gene data show CDR1 as MNHNS and CDR2 as SASEGT. This chain's CDR3 is CASTRAGDIQETQYF. DNA of the CDR3: TGTGCCAGCACCCGAGCGGGAGACATTCAAGAGACCCAGTACTTC.

In this sample, this clone turned up many times. J is TRBJ1-4 and V is TRBV5-1, with D unclear. Trimming removed 2 bases at V and 8 bases at J, with 13 bases between. Germline V gene sequence: CDR1 SGHRS, CDR2 YFSETQ. The CDR3 extends over 14 amino acids. In nucleotides, the CDR3 is TGCGCCAGCAGCTTCGTCGGCGGAGAGGAAAAACTGTTTTTT. Encoded protein: CASSFVGGEEKLFF.

At least ten counts were recorded for this clone. The V and J genes are TRBV14 and TRBJ2-7; perhaps TRBD2 as D (6 bases). V lost 4 bases and J 3 bases, leaving 7 bases between the germline ends. Germline V lookup: CDR1 SGHDN, CDR2 FVKESK. CDR3 length: 12 amino acids. The CDR3 loop is CASSRGIYEQYF. The CDR3 DNA reads TGTGCCAGCAGCCGCGGGATCTACGAGCAGTACTTC.

The gene calls are TRBV18 and TRBJ2-1; 8 nucleotides align to TRBD2. The CDR3 is made up of 14 amino acids. J gave up 8 bases and V 5 bases, and 8 bases lay outside the gene matches. Looked up from germline, CDR1 is KGHSH and CDR2 is LQKENI. CDR3 nucleotide sequence: TGTGCCAGCTCATTAGGGACTAGTCGCGATGAGCAGTTCTTC. Its protein product is CASSLGTSRDEQFF.

At least ten counts were recorded for this clone. DNA of the CDR3: TGTGCCAGCAGCATGGGACAGGGGAATTCACCCCTCCACTTT. It encodes CASSMGQGNSPLHF. The chain links TRBV9 to TRBJ1-6; 10 bases align to TRBD1. V was pared by 4 bases and J by 7 bases, with 2 bases of the junction left unmatched. The CDR3 is made up of 14 amino acids. The germline CDR1 and CDR2 sequences are SGDLS and YYNGEE.